One and the same sample provided the 32 T cell receptor beta chains below, sequenced in a study of blood T cell repertoires in COVID-19. Some clones are missing from TCRdb's copy, which holds only in-frame ones; the method was immunoSEQ multiplex PCR. The table includes some 270,000 clones, roughly 89% detected once. Sequenced: peripheral blood. The receptors shown here come from a woman in her 40s who had recovered from COVID-19.

The chain uses TRBV6-2 or TRBV6-3 and TRBJ1-5, with TRBD1 identical over 8 bases. This CDR3 is built from 16 residues. The trim removed 4 bases at V and 5 bases at J, leaving 10 bases unmatched. Germline CDR1 MNHEY, CDR2 SVGEGT. The CDR3 region is CASSFRGLRMDQPQHF. CDR3 in DNA: TGTGCCAGCAGTTTCAGGGGGCTCCGGATGGATCAGCCCCAGCATTTT.

This sequence joins TRBV24-1 and TRBJ2-1, with 7 positions matching TRBD2. The CDR3 covers 12 residues. CDR1 is KGHDR and CDR2 is SFDVKD in the germline V gene. J gave up 6 bases and V 6 bases, and 1 base lay outside the gene matches. The DNA for the CDR3 is TGTGCCACCAGTTCTAGCGGCAATGAGCAGTTCTTC. Amino acid sequence: CATSSSGNEQFF.

The V and J genes are TRBV6-5 and TRBJ1-4; tentatively, D is TRBD1 (5 bases). Germline V gives CDR1 MNHEY, CDR2 SVGAGI. Trimming removed 6 bases from V and 8 bases from J, with 7 bases in between. There are 11 residues in the CDR3. The CDR3 DNA reads TGTGCCAGCAGCACAGGAGAAAAACTGTTTTTT. It specifies CASSTGEKLFF.

The genes are TRBV9 and TRBJ1-6, with a tentative D call TRBD1 (6 bases). From germline, CDR1 is SGDLS and CDR2 YYNGEE. The ends were cut back, 4 bases at V and 8 bases at J, with 13 bases in the middle. This CDR3 comprises 14 residues. The CDR3 loop is CASSSRQADSPLHF. CDR3 coding DNA: TGTGCCAGCAGCTCCAGACAGGCAGATTCACCCCTCCACTTT.

V and J are TRBV5-4 and TRBJ2-1; perhaps TRBD2 as D (7 bases). The CDR3 has 15 amino acids. The V end lost 2 bases, the J end lost 2 bases, and 11 bases lay between the germline ends. From germline, CDR1 is SGHNT and CDR2 YYREEE (reference sequence). The CDR3 protein is CASSLGGLTYNEQFF. In DNA, the CDR3 is TGTGCCAGCAGCTTAGGGGGACTAACCTACAATGAGCAGTTCTTC.

This clone showed up just a few times. The CDR3 is CASSLGWGDDGYTF. CDR3 coding DNA: TGCGCCAGCAGCTTGGGTTGGGGCGATGATGGCTACACCTTC. The chain has TRBV5-1 and TRBJ1-2; D is possibly TRBD1 (5 bases). Germline CDR1 reads SGHRS; CDR2 reads YFSETQ. The CDR3 consists of 14 residues. Trimming pared 0 bases from V and 6 bases from J, leaving 12 bases between.

V is TRBV5-5 and J is TRBJ2-1; 7 bases map to TRBD2. From germline, CDR1 is SGHKS and CDR2 YYEKEE (reference sequence). The CDR3 has 13 amino acids. J was trimmed by 4 bases and V by 5 bases; bases with no gene match: 3. Here the CDR3 DNA reads TGTGCCAGCAGTCGGGACTATTACAATGAGCAGTTCTTC. Translating gives CASSRDYYNEQFF. Full variable domain (remainder filled in from reference TRBV5-5 and TRBJ2-1): DAGVTQSPTHLIKTRGQQVTLRCSPISGHKSVSWYQQVLGQGPQFIFQYYEKEERGRGNFPDRFSARQFPNYSSELNVNALLLGDSALYLCASSRDYYNEQFFGPGTRLTVL.

This chain connects TRBV19 to TRBJ2-5; 9 nucleotides agree with TRBD1. Germline CDR1 LNHDA, CDR2 SQIVND (reference sequence). CDR3 length: 13 residues. The trim removed 6 bases at V and 7 bases at J, leaving 6 bases unmatched. The CDR3 here is CASSPGQGTTQYF. CDR3 bases: TGTGCCAGTAGCCCGGGACAGGGTACGACCCAGTACTTC.

J is TRBJ2-7 and V is TRBV2; 9 bases are a match to TRBD1. Germline lookup yields CDR1 SNHLY and CDR2 FYNNEI. This CDR3 is 15 amino acids long. V shed 7 bases and J 5 bases; nucleotides not matched to a gene: 12. Here the CDR3 DNA reads TGTGCCAGCATCCAAGGACAGGGGACGGGCAACGAGCAGTACGTC. Translating gives CASIQGQGTGNEQYV.

The gene calls are TRBV5-1 and TRBJ2-1; possibly TRBD1 for D (6 bases). V dropped 4 bases and J dropped 0 bases, with 14 bases sitting between them. Germline CDR1 SGHRS, CDR2 YFSETQ. CDR3 length: 16 residues. The DNA for the CDR3 is TGCGCCAGCAGCCCTGGACAGATAAGCTCCTACAATGAGCAGTTCTTC. Encoded protein: CASSPGQISSYNEQFF.

The V call is TRBV5-1, the J call TRBJ1-4; 10 nucleotides match TRBD1. Germline assignment: CDR1 SGHRS and CDR2 YFSETQ. The CDR3 contains 19 residues. Trimming at V came to 1 base and at J to 4 bases, leaving 13 bases not matched to a gene. The CDR3 protein is CASSLSLGDRGPDNEKLFF. The CDR3 nucleotides are TGCGCCAGCAGCTTGTCCCTTGGGGACAGGGGCCCAGATAATGAAAAACTGTTTTTT.

This clone has more than one count but fewer than ten. CDR3 bases: TGCGCCAGCAGCTCAAATGGACAGTCCTACGAGCAGTACTTC. Residues: CASSSNGQSYEQYF. The chain recombines TRBV5-1 with TRBJ2-7; TRBD1 might be the D (6 bases). CDR1 and CDR2 (germline): SGHRS, YFSETQ. The length of the CDR3 is 14 residues. Trimming took off 3 bases at V and 1 base at J, with 11 bases between the two ends. Full variable domain (remainder filled in from reference TRBV5-1 and TRBJ2-7): KAGVTQTPRYLIKTRGQQVTLSCSPISGHRSVSWYQQTPGQGLQFLFEYFSETQRNKGNFPGRFSGRQFSNSRSEMNVSTLELGDSALYLCASSSNGQSYEQYFGPGTRLTVT.

The J gene is TRBJ2-7, the V gene TRBV5-5, with 7 nucleotides matching TRBD1. The CDR3 totals 13 residues. J lost 8 bases, V lost 4 bases, and 9 bases had no gene match. Germline V lookup: CDR1 SGHKS, CDR2 YYEKEE (reference sequence). For the CDR3, the DNA is TGTGCCAGCAGCATAACAGGGGTCGCCCAGCAGTACGTC. Its protein product is CASSITGVAQQYV.

The J gene is TRBJ1-4, the V gene TRBV6-1; 12 bases align to TRBD1. Germline CDR1 MNHNS, CDR2 SASEGT. This CDR3 has 18 residues. Trimming took 0 bases from V and 3 from J; bases not matched to a gene: 5. The CDR3, as DNA: TGTGCCAGCAGTGAAGCTTGGGACAGGGGGCCGTCTAATGAAAAACTGTTTTTT. Encoded protein: CASSEAWDRGPSNEKLFF.

This clone has just one count. The genes are TRBV18 and TRBJ2-2; the D gene is possibly TRBD1 (5 bases). CDR3 size: 14 residues. From germline, CDR1 is KGHSH and CDR2 LQKENI. The V gene lost 4 bases and the J gene lost 3 bases, with 9 bases spanning the gap. The CDR3 protein is CASSQLRDTGELFF. CDR3 DNA: TGTGCCAGCTCACAGCTCAGGGACACCGGGGAGCTGTTTTTT.

This chain connects TRBV30 to TRBJ1-1; 7 nucleotides align to TRBD1. The CDR3 extends over 11 amino acids. V lost 2 bases and J lost 8; bases outside the gene matches: 2. Germline loops: CDR1 GTSNPN, CDR2 SVGIG (reference sequence). CDR3 protein: CAWSRDREAFF. CDR3 bases: TGTGCCTGGAGTAGGGACAGAGAAGCTTTCTTT.

V gene TRBV3-1 (or the pseudogene TRBV3-2) combines with J gene TRBJ1-2; no reliable D call. V gave up 4 bases and J gave up 6 bases, with 18 bases separating them. The CDR3 has 15 amino acids. Germline V gives CDR1 LGHDT, CDR2 YNNKEL (reference sequence). The CDR3 is CASSLASGRRNGYTF. Here the CDR3 DNA reads TGTGCCAGCAGCCTTGCCAGCGGACGGAGGAATGGCTACACCTTC.

The chain combines TRBV3-1 (or the pseudogene TRBV3-2) with TRBJ2-1, with TRBD2 matching 14 bases. Unmatched junction bases numbered 11, after V lost 4 bases and J lost 0 bases. This CDR3 contains 20 residues. From germline, CDR1 is LGHDT and CDR2 YNNKEL (reference sequence). CDR3 bases: TGTGCCAGCAGCCGGAATTCGGGACTAGCGGGAGCTTCCTCCTACAATGAGCAGTTCTTC. Translated: CASSRNSGLAGASSYNEQFF.

This clone was found once. The CDR3 here is CASSLRNSGQGLTNEKLFF. CDR3 DNA sequence: TGCGCCAGCAGCTTAAGAAATTCGGGACAGGGATTAACTAATGAAAAACTGTTTTTT. V and J are TRBV5-1 and TRBJ1-4; 9 bases match TRBD1. The CDR3 spans 19 residues. The germline V gene encodes CDR1 SGHRS and CDR2 YFSETQ. Trimming cost V 2 bases and J 1 base; bases outside gene matches: 12.

The genes are TRBV7-9 and TRBJ1-2; D perhaps matches TRBD1 (5 bases). Germline V gene sequence: CDR1 SEHNR, CDR2 FQNEAQ (reference sequence). V gave up 1 base and J gave up 3 bases, with 15 bases separating them. CDR3 length equals 16 residues. The CDR3 protein is CASSLGRTPSHYGYTF. Here the CDR3 DNA reads TGTGCCAGCAGCTTAGGTCGGACACCGAGCCACTATGGCTACACCTTC.

J is TRBJ2-1 and V is TRBV28; a possible D gene is TRBD2 (6 bases). Germline CDR1 MDHEN, CDR2 SYDVKM. The CDR3 has 15 residues. Between the trimmed V and J ends, which lost 6 bases and 4 bases, there was a span of 16 bases. The CDR3 here is CASSSDGRGYNEQFF. Written as DNA, the CDR3 is TGTGCCAGCAGCTCGGACGGGCGGGGTTACAATGAGCAGTTCTTC.

V and J are TRBV19 and TRBJ1-4; 11 bases align to TRBD1. The CDR3 is made up of 15 amino acids. The V gene end was trimmed by 8 bases and the J gene end by 0 bases; junction bases not matched to a gene: 2. Germline CDR1 is LNHDA and CDR2 is SQIVND (reference sequence). The CDR3 reads CASRDRGATNEKLFF. The CDR3 region has the DNA TGTGCCAGTCGGGACAGGGGGGCAACTAATGAAAAACTGTTTTTT.

The V call is TRBV6-5, the J call TRBJ2-3; no clear D. The germline V and J ends were trimmed by 6 bases and 5 bases, with 6 bases remaining between them. CDR3 length: 11 amino acids. Germline assignment: CDR1 MNHEY and CDR2 SVGAGI. The CDR3 DNA is TGTGCCAGCAGACTCGGAGATACGCAGTATTTT. This sequence encodes CASRLGDTQYF.

V usage is TRBV7-2 and J usage is TRBJ2-3; perhaps TRBD2 as D (5 bases). V shed 2 bases and J shed 4 bases, with 13 bases lying between them. Germline-derived CDR1 and CDR2 are SGHTA and FQGNSA. The CDR3 contains 15 residues. CDR3 amino acids: CASSLRLRVPDTQYF. In nucleotides, the CDR3 is TGTGCCAGCAGCTTAAGGCTGAGGGTCCCAGATACGCAGTATTTT. Using reference TRBV7-2 and TRBJ2-3 for the parts outside the CDR3, the full variable domain is GAGVSQSPSNKVTEKGKDVELRCDPISGHTALYWYRQSLGQGLEFLIYFQGNSAPDKSGLPSDRFSAERTGGSVSTLTIQRTQQEDSAVYLCASSLRLRVPDTQYFGPGTRLTVL.

This clone appeared once. The CDR3 DNA reads TGTGCCATCAGTGCTTCGAAGCGGGAGGACTACAATGAGCAGTTCTTC. This encodes CAISASKREDYNEQFF. The J gene is TRBJ2-1, the V gene TRBV10-3, with 9 bases aligning to TRBD2. J was trimmed by 3 bases and V by 4 bases; bases with no gene match: 7. The germline CDR1 and CDR2 sequences are ENHRY and SYGVKD. The length of the CDR3 is 16 residues.

The chain links TRBV29-1 to TRBJ2-1; 9 nucleotides line up with TRBD2. Germline loops: CDR1 SQVTM, CDR2 ANQGSEA. The CDR3 consists of 12 residues. With V trimmed by 4 bases and J by 9 bases, 4 bases remained unmatched. The DNA of the CDR3 is TGCAGCGTTGGTAGCGGGAGCTTTGAGCAGTTCTTC. It is translated as CSVGSGSFEQFF.

Comment on this clone: A read error may account for a junction end that differs from germline. V is TRBV15 and J is TRBJ2-3; TRBD2 matches 9 bases. The germline gives CDR1 LNHNV, CDR2 YYDKDF (reference sequence). The CDR3 totals 17 residues. The CDR3 loop is CATSGEGYSGGTDTQYF. The CDR3 DNA reads as TGTGCCACCAGCGGAGAGGGTTATAGCGGGGGTACAGATACGCAGTATTTT.

The chain has TRBV19 and TRBJ1-2; D call uncertain. With 7 bases removed from V and 2 bases from J, the gap between germline ends came to 11 bases. The CDR3 runs 13 residues. Germline-derived CDR1 and CDR2 are LNHDA and SQIVND (reference sequence). CDR3 sequence (DNA): TGTGCCAGTAACCCAACGGGGAACTATGGCTACACCTTC. Translating gives CASNPTGNYGYTF.

The chain has TRBV28 and TRBJ2-7; 9 bases are a match to TRBD2. After removal of 3 bases from V and 3 bases from J, the junction contained 3 bases not matched to a gene. In germline, CDR1 is MDHEN, CDR2 SYDVKM. The CDR3 length is 14 residues. The CDR3 spells CASSFLAGRYEQYF. The CDR3 bases are TGTGCCAGCAGTTTCCTAGCGGGGCGCTACGAGCAGTACTTC.

The chain links TRBV19 to TRBJ2-5; 10 bases map to TRBD2. The CDR3 is 16 amino acids. With 3 bases clipped from V and 4 bases from J, the junction kept 8 bases outside the gene matches. Germline V gene data show CDR1 as LNHDA and CDR2 as SQIVND (reference sequence). DNA of the CDR3: TGTGCCAGTAGTATCTCTAGCGGGGGTAGAGGAGAGACCCAGTACTTC. The encoded protein is CASSISSGGRGETQYF.

The chain uses TRBV12-3 or TRBV12-4 and TRBJ2-7; D is perhaps TRBD1 (5 bases). This CDR3 spans 13 amino acids. V lost 5 bases and J lost 7, with 15 bases in between. DNA for the CDR3: TGTGCCAGCAGTCCATCCATGCGACAGGAGCAGTACGTC. Protein product: CASSPSMRQEQYV.

CDR3: CASRSGLLNEQFF. For the CDR3, the DNA is TGTGCCAGCCGGTCGGGACTACTTAATGAGCAGTTCTTC. The V gene is TRBV27, the J gene TRBJ2-1; 7 bases are shared with TRBD2. This CDR3 region has 13 residues. Germline trimming cut 8 bases from V and 7 bases from J; bases unmatched to any gene: 8. CDR1 is MNHEY, CDR2 SMNVEV, per germline (reference sequence).